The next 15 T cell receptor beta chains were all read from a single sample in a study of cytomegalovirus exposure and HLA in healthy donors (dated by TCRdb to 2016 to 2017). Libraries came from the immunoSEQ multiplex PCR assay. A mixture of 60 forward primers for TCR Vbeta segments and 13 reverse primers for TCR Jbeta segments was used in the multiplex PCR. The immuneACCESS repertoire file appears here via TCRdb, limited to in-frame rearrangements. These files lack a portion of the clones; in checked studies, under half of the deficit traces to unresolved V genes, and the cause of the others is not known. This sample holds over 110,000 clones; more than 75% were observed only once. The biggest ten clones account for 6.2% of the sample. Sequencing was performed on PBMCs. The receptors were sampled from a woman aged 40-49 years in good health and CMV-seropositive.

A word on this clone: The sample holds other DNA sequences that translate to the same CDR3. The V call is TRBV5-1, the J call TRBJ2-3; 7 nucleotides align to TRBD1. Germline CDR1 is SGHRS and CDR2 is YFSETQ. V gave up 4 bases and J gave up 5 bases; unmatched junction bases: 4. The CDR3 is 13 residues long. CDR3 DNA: TGCGCCAGCAGCGTTACAGGGGAAGATACGCAGTATTTT. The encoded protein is CASSVTGEDTQYF.

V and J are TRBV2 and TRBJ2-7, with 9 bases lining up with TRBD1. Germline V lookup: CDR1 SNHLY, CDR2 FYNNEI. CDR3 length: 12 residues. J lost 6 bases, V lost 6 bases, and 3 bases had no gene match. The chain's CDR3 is CASRGTGIEQYF. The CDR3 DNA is TGTGCCAGCAGAGGGACAGGGATCGAGCAGTACTTC.

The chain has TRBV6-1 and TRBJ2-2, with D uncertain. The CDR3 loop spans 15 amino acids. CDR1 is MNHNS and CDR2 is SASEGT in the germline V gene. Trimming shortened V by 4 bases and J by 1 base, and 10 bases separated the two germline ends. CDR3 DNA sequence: TGTGCCAGCAGTGCACAGCCAATGAACACCGGGGAGCTGTTTTTT. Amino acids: CASSAQPMNTGELFF.

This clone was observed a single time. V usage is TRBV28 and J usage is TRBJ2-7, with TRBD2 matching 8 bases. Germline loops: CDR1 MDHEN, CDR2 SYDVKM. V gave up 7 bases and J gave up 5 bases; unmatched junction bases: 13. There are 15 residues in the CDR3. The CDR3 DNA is TGTGCCAGCACCAGCCGGGAGGGGGGTAGCCACGAGCAGTACTTC. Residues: CASTSREGGSHEQYF.

The CDR3 coding sequence is TGTGCCAGCAGCAATCCTTTTAGCGGGAGTGGAGGGGAGCTGTTTTTT. It is translated as CASSNPFSGSGGELFF. The chain combines TRBV21-1 with TRBJ2-2; no check of the table's D call, TRBD2, against the DNA was made. TRBV21-1 counts as a pseudogene. The CDR3 spans 16 residues.

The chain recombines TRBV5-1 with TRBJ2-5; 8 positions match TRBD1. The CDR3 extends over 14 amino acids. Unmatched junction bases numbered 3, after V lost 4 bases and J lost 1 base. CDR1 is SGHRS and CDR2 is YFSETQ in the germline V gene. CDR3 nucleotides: TGCGCCAGCAGCGTCCAGGGGGCCCAAGAGACCCAGTACTTC. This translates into CASSVQGAQETQYF. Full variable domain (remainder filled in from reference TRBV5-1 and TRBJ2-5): KAGVTQTPRYLIKTRGQQVTLSCSPISGHRSVSWYQQTPGQGLQFLFEYFSETQRNKGNFPGRFSGRQFSNSRSEMNVSTLELGDSALYLCASSVQGAQETQYFGPGTRLLVL.

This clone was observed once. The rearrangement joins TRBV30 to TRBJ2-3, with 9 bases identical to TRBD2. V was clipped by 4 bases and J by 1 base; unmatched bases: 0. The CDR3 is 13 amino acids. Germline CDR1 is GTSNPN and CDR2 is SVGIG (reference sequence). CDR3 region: CAWTSGGTDTQYF. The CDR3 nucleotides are TGTGCCTGGACTAGCGGGGGCACAGATACGCAGTATTTT.

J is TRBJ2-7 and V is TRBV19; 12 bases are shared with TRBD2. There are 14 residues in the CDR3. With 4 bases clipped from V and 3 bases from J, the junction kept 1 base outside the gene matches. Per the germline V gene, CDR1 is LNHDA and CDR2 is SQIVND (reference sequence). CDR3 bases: TGTGCCAGTAGTAGGACTAGCGGGAACTACGAGCAGTACTTC. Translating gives CASSRTSGNYEQYF.

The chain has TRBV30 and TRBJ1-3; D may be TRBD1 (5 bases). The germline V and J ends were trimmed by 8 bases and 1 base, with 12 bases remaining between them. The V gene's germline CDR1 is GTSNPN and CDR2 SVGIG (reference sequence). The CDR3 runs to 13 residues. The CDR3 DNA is TGTGCCATTCGGGGGGGTTCTGGAAACACCATATATTTT. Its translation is CAIRGGSGNTIYF.

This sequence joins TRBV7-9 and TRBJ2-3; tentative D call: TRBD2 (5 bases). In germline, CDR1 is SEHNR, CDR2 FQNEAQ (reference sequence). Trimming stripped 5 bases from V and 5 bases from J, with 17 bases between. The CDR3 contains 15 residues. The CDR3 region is CASSPIVREIDTQYF. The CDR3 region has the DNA TGTGCCAGCAGCCCCATCGTTAGGGAGATAGATACGCAGTATTTT.

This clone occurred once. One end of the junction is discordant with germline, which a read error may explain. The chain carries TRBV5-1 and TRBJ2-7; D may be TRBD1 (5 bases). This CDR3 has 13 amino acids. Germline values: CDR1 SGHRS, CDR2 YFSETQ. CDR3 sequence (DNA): TGCGCCAGCAGCCTGGCCCCTGAAATGGGGCAGGCGTTC. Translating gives CASSLAPEMGQAF.

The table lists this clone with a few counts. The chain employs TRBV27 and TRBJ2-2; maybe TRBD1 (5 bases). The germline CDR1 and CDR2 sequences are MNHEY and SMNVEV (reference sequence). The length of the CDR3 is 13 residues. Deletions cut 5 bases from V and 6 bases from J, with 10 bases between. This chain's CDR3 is CASSRGYAGELFF. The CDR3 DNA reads TGTGCCAGCAGTAGGGGTTACGCCGGGGAGCTGTTTTTT.

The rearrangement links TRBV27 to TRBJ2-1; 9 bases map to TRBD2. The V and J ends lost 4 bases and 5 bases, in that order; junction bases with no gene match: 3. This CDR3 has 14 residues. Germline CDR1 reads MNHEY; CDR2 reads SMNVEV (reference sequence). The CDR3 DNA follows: TGTGCCAGCAGTTCGGGACTAGCTAACAATGAGCAGTTCTTC. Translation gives CASSSGLANNEQFF.

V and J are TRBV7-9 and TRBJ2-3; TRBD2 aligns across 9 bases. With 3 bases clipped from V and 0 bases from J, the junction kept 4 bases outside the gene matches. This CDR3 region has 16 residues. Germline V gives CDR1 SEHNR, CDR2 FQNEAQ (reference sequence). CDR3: CASSLDLAGSTDTQYF. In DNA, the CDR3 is TGTGCCAGCAGCTTGGACCTAGCGGGAAGCACAGATACGCAGTATTTT.

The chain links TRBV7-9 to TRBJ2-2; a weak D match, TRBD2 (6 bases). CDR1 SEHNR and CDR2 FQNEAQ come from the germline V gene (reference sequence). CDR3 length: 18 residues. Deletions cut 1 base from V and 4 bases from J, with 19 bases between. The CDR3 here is CASSLGPASAKGTGELFF. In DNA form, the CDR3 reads TGTGCCAGCAGCTTAGGGCCCGCTAGCGCTAAAGGCACCGGGGAGCTGTTTTTT.